Following are 25 T cell receptor beta chains from one sample sequenced in a study of a mutant IDH1 vaccine in newly diagnosed glioma. Noted time point: week 11, during vaccination. Each dose delivered 300 ug of mutant IDH1 20-mer peptide subcutaneously with imiquimod. Their antigen targets remain unknown. Data came from immunoSEQ multiplex PCR; TCRdb stores just in-frame clones and leaves some out. The sample holds around 30,000 clones, almost 90% seen once. Sequences were derived from PBMCs, sampled from a glioma patient whose treatment included an IDH1 peptide vaccine. The receptors here all came from a man aged 18 to 35 with glioma.

CDR3 loop: CASSWTGLGANVLTF. The CDR3 nucleotides read TGTGCCAGCAGCTGGACAGGGCTGGGGGCCAACGTCCTGACTTTC. The chain has TRBV11-2 and TRBJ2-6, with TRBD1 matching 8 bases. V lost 4 bases and J lost 4; bases outside the gene matches: 3. CDR3 length: 15 amino acids. Germline-derived CDR1 and CDR2 are SGHAT and FQNNGV.

Only one count was recorded for this clone. The chain recombines TRBV4-3 with TRBJ1-5, with D possibly matching TRBD1 (6 bases). In germline, CDR1 is LGHNA, CDR2 YSLEER. V lost 0 bases and J 0 bases, leaving 15 bases between the germline ends. The CDR3 is 18 residues long. CDR3 loop: CASSQDAGRGNSNQPQHF. CDR3 sequence (DNA): TGCGCCAGCAGCCAAGATGCAGGGAGGGGGAATAGCAATCAGCCCCAGCATTTT.

The rearrangement joins TRBV5-4 to TRBJ2-3; D might be TRBD1 (6 bases). Trimming took off 0 bases at V and 0 bases at J, with 14 bases between the two ends. Per germline, CDR1 SGHNT and CDR2 YYREEE (reference sequence). The CDR3 is 17 residues long. The CDR3 sequence is CASSLAGGPSSTDTQYF. The CDR3 DNA is TGTGCCAGCAGCTTGGCTGGGGGCCCCTCTAGCACAGATACGCAGTATTTT.

DNA for the CDR3: TGCGCCAGCAGCTTGGGAGCCGGGACTACGACCCATGAGCAGTTCTTC. This codes for CASSLGAGTTTHEQFF. The chain uses TRBV5-1 and TRBJ2-1; 7 bases line up with TRBD2. Germline V gene data show CDR1 as SGHRS and CDR2 as YFSETQ. CDR3 size: 16 residues. With 0 bases clipped from V and 8 bases from J, the junction kept 11 bases outside the gene matches.

The CDR3 loop reads CASRDGLAGRTDTQYF. The CDR3 region has the DNA TGTGCCAGCAGGGATGGACTAGCGGGGCGCACAGATACGCAGTATTTT. This chain links TRBV2 with TRBJ2-3, with 12 bases aligning to TRBD2. The CDR3 sequence is 16 residues long. Germline lookup yields CDR1 SNHLY and CDR2 FYNNEI. With V trimmed by 6 bases and J by 1 base, 5 bases remained unmatched.

The V and J genes are TRBV30 and TRBJ2-7; D is unresolved. The CDR3 spans 11 residues. Trimming removed 2 bases from V and 3 bases from J, with 5 bases in between. Germline assignment: CDR1 GTSNPN and CDR2 SVGIG (reference sequence). The DNA of the CDR3 is TGTGCCTGGAGTAGTTACTACGAGCAGTACTTC. Translation gives CAWSSYYEQYF.

This clone was counted a single time. This chain uses TRBV5-5 with TRBJ1-1; D call uncertain. Per germline, CDR1 SGHKS and CDR2 YYEKEE (reference sequence). The CDR3 length is 14 residues. Trimming pared 3 bases from V and 1 base from J, leaving 10 bases between. This CDR3 is CASSYSGGNTEAFF. CDR3 bases: TGTGCCAGCAGCTACTCGGGCGGGAACACTGAAGCTTTCTTT.

Only a few counts were recorded for this clone. The rearrangement uses TRBV29-1 and TRBJ2-7, with 7 bases matching TRBD1. Trimming removed 7 bases from V and 0 bases from J; junction bases left unmatched: 3. The CDR3 consists of 12 residues. The germline V gene has CDR1 SQVTM and CDR2 ANQGSEA. The CDR3 here is CSAGTASYEQYF. The CDR3 DNA reads as TGCAGCGCCGGGACAGCCTCCTACGAGCAGTACTTC.

The chain couples TRBV19 to TRBJ2-1; D might be TRBD2 (5 bases). CDR3 length: 14 residues. The V gene's germline CDR1 is LNHDA and CDR2 SQIVND (reference sequence). V was cut by 10 bases and J by 10 bases, with 23 bases left in between. DNA for the CDR3: TGTGCCACGAGTCCCATAGAAACTAGAGGCGAGCAGTTCTTC. It specifies CATSPIETRGEQFF.

The J gene is TRBJ1-6, the V gene TRBV6-5; 10 nucleotides line up with TRBD1. The CDR3 runs to 15 residues. CDR1 and CDR2 (germline): MNHEY, SVGAGI. The V and J ends lost 2 bases and 9 bases, in that order; junction bases with no gene match: 4. CDR3 sequence reads: CASSYGGTGVSPLHF. The CDR3, as DNA: TGTGCCAGCAGTTACGGGGGGACAGGGGTTTCACCCCTCCACTTT.

The gene calls are TRBV5-4 and TRBJ1-5; D gene unclear. In germline, CDR1 is SGHNT, CDR2 YYREEE (reference sequence). CDR3 length: 15 residues. V was cut by 0 bases and J by 3 bases, with 10 bases left in between. CDR3: CASSLEPSPNQPQHF. CDR3 DNA sequence: TGTGCCAGCAGCTTGGAACCCAGCCCCAATCAGCCCCAGCATTTT.

The chain employs TRBV5-6 and TRBJ1-1; a possible D gene is TRBD1 (5 bases). There are 17 residues in the CDR3. Trimming removed 4 bases at V and 0 bases at J, with 19 bases between. Germline CDR1 is SGHDT and CDR2 is YYEEEE. The DNA of the CDR3 is TGTGCCAGCAGCCCCTCTGGGGCGCGAGGACTGAACACTGAAGCTTTCTTT. This gives the protein CASSPSGARGLNTEAFF.

The chain carries TRBV10-3 and TRBJ2-1, with D possibly matching TRBD2 (7 bases). V shed 10 bases and J shed 9 bases, with 22 bases lying between them. Per germline, CDR1 ENHRY and CDR2 SYGVKD. This CDR3 spans 14 amino acids. The CDR3 protein is CATSGGEGFSEQFF. CDR3 bases: TGTGCCACCTCGGGGGGCGAGGGTTTCAGTGAGCAGTTCTTC.

The chain employs TRBV7-9 and TRBJ1-1; D is possibly TRBD1 (6 bases). The germline V gene encodes CDR1 SEHNR and CDR2 FQNEAQ (reference sequence). The CDR3 spans 15 residues. V gave up 1 base and J gave up 4 bases, with 13 bases separating them. CDR3 sequence (DNA): TGTGCCAGCAGCTTAGGGAGTTCAGGGGTCACTGAAGCTTTCTTT. It is translated as CASSLGSSGVTEAFF.

The V gene is TRBV2, the J gene TRBJ2-3, with a possible D match to TRBD2 (6 bases). This CDR3 has 14 residues. The germline CDR1 and CDR2 sequences are SNHLY and FYNNEI. V shed 4 bases and J shed 6 bases, with 14 bases lying between them. CDR3 in amino acids: CASSVRRARDTQYF. CDR3 nucleotides: TGTGCCAGCAGTGTTCGGAGGGCCCGTGATACGCAGTATTTT.

The genes are TRBV6-6 and TRBJ1-2, with D uncertain. V was cut by 0 bases and J by 2 bases, with 7 bases left in between. CDR1 and CDR2 (germline): MNHNY, SVGAGI (reference sequence). The CDR3 is made up of 14 amino acids. In DNA, the CDR3 is TGTGCCAGCAGTTACTCGAAGGGAAACTATGGCTACACCTTC. Translating it yields CASSYSKGNYGYTF.

The chain combines TRBV4-1 with TRBJ2-7; D remains ambiguous. V gave up 1 base and J gave up 3 bases, with 13 bases separating them. Per the germline V gene, CDR1 is MGHRA and CDR2 is YSYEKL. This CDR3 contains 15 residues. The CDR3 here is CASSQGPRTDYEQYF. The CDR3 DNA follows: TGCGCCAGCAGCCAAGGTCCCCGTACGGACTACGAGCAGTACTTC.

The chain recombines TRBV5-6 with TRBJ1-5; 7 positions agree with TRBD1. The CDR3 contains 14 residues. The V gene end was trimmed by 0 bases and the J gene end by 11 bases; junction bases not matched to a gene: 8. The germline V gene encodes CDR1 SGHDT and CDR2 YYEEEE. CDR3 nucleotides: TGTGCCAGCAGCTTGGGACAGGCCCAGGGGGCCCAGCATTTT. Translated, it gives CASSLGQAQGAQHF.

This sequence joins TRBV18 and TRBJ2-7, with 7 bases aligning to TRBD1. Germline loops: CDR1 KGHSH, CDR2 LQKENI. The CDR3 consists of 15 residues. V shed 6 bases and J 3 bases; nucleotides not matched to a gene: 11. The CDR3 sequence: CASSQGEQLGYEQYF. CDR3 DNA sequence: TGTGCCAGCTCCCAGGGGGAACAGTTAGGCTACGAGCAGTACTTC.

The gene calls are TRBV5-4 and TRBJ2-5; perhaps D is TRBD1 or TRBD2 (5 bases each). The CDR3 consists of 14 residues. Germline V lookup: CDR1 SGHNT, CDR2 YYREEE (reference sequence). Trimming stripped 4 bases from V and 1 base from J, with 11 bases between. The CDR3 DNA reads TGTGCCAGCAGCACCCGGGACGGCCAAGAGACCCAGTACTTC. Encoded protein: CASSTRDGQETQYF.

This chain uses TRBV29-1 with TRBJ2-7; no firm D call. This CDR3 contains 13 residues. Germline V gives CDR1 SQVTM, CDR2 ANQGSEA. V gave up 4 bases and J gave up 0 bases, with 10 bases separating them. The CDR3 nucleotides read TGCAGCGTTGTAAGCGCTAGCTCCTACGAGCAGTACTTC. Translation: CSVVSASSYEQYF.

The chain combines TRBV2 with TRBJ1-1, with D unresolved. CDR1 and CDR2 (germline): SNHLY, FYNNEI. V lost 7 bases, J lost 1 base, and 4 bases lay in between. This CDR3 contains 11 residues. CDR3 protein: CASKTNTEAFF. In DNA, the CDR3 is TGTGCCAGCAAGACGAACACTGAAGCTTTCTTT.

J is TRBJ1-5 and V is TRBV6-5; 7 positions match TRBD1. The CDR3 has 13 amino acids. Germline trimming cut 8 bases from V and 6 bases from J; bases unmatched to any gene: 7. In germline, CDR1 is MNHEY, CDR2 SVGAGI. The CDR3 here is CASQRGGGQPQHF. The CDR3 nucleotides are TGTGCCAGCCAAAGAGGGGGCGGTCAGCCCCAGCATTTT.

V gene TRBV29-1 combines with J gene TRBJ2-1; tentatively, D is TRBD1 or TRBD2 (6 bases each). Trimming removed 5 bases at V and 2 bases at J, with 28 bases between. The CDR3 length is 19 residues. From germline, CDR1 is SQVTM and CDR2 ANQGSEA. CDR3 sequence reads: CSVIVAPSEGGRTYNEQFF. The CDR3 DNA reads TGCAGCGTTATAGTCGCCCCATCTGAAGGGGGGCGAACCTACAATGAGCAGTTCTTC.

This clone is a singleton in its sample. The chain links TRBV2 to TRBJ1-5; 9 positions agree with TRBD1. The CDR3 is 14 residues long. CDR1 SNHLY and CDR2 FYNNEI come from the germline V gene. The ends lost 5 bases at V and 11 bases at J; junction bases unmatched: 10. CDR3 nucleotide sequence: TGTGCCAGCAGTATGGGACAGGGAAGATCAGCCCAGCATTTT. Its translation is CASSMGQGRSAQHF.